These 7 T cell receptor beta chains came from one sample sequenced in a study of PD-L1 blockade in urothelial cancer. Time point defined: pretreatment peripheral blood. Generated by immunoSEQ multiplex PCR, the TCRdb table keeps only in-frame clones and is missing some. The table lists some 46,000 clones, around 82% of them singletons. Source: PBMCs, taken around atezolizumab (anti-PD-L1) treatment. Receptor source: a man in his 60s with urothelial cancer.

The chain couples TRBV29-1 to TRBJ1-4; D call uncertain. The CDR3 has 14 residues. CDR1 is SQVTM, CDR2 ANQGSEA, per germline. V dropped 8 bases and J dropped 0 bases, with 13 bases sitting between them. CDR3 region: CSFSSGATNEKLFF. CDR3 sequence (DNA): TGCAGCTTCTCCTCGGGTGCAACTAATGAAAAACTGTTTTTT.

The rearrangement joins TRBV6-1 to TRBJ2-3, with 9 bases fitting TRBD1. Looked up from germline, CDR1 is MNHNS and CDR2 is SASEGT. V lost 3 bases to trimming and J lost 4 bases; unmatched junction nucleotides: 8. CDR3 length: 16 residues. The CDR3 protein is CASSEFMGQGSDTQYF. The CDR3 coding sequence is TGTGCCAGCAGTGAGTTCATGGGACAGGGCTCAGATACGCAGTATTTT.

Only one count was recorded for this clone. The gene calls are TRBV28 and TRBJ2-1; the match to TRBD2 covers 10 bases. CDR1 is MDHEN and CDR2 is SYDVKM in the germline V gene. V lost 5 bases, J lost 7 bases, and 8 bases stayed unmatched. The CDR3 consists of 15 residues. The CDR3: CASSQRGGPGNEQFF. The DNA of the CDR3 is TGTGCCAGCAGTCAGCGGGGGGGCCCTGGAAATGAGCAGTTCTTC.

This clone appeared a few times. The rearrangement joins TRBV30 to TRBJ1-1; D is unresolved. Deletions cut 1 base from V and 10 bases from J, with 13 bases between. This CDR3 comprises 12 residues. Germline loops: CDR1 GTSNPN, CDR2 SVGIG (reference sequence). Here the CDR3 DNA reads TGTGCCTGGAGTGAGCAGGCCGATGGAGCTTTCTTT. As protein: CAWSEQADGAFF.

The chain's CDR3 is CASSPSFGTGIGEQFF. The CDR3 DNA reads TGTGCCAGCAGCCCTAGCTTCGGGACAGGGATCGGTGAGCAGTTCTTC. This chain uses TRBV28 with TRBJ2-1, with TRBD1 identical over 9 bases. The CDR3 is 16 residues long. Germline V gene lookup returns CDR1 MDHEN and CDR2 SYDVKM. V dropped 6 bases and J dropped 9; count of bases not matched to a gene: 15.

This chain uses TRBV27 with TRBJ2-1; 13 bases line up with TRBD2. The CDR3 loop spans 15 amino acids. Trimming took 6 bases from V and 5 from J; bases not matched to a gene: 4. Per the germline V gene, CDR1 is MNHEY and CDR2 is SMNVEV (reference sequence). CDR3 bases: TGTGCCAGCAGGGAGACTAGCGGGGGGAACAATGAGCAGTTCTTC. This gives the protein CASRETSGGNNEQFF.

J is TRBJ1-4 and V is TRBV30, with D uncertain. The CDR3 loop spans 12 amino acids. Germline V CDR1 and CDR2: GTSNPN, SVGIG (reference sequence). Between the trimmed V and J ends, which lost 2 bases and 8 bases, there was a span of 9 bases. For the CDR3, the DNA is TGTGCCTGGAGTCCCCGCGGGGAAAAACTGTTTTTT. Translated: CAWSPRGEKLFF.